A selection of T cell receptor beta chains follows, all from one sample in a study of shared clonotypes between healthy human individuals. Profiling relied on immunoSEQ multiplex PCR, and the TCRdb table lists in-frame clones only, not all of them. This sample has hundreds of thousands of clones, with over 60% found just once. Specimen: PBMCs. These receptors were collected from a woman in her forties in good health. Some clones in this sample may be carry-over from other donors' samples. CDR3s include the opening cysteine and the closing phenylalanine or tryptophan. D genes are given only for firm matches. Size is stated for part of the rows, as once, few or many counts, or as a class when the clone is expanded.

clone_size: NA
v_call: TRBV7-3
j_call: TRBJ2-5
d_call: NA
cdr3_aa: CASSLRFQETQYF
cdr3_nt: TGTGCCAGCAGCTTAAGGTTCCAAGAGACCCAGTACTTC

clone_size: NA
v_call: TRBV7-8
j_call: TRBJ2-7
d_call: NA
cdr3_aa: CASSLSGRGDEQYF
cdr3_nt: TGTGCCAGCAGCCTATCCGGACGAGGGGACGAGCAGTACTTC

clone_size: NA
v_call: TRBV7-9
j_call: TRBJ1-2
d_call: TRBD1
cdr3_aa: CASSPQTGNPDYGYTF
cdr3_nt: TGTGCCAGCAGCCCACAGACAGGGAACCCTGACTATGGCTACACCTTC

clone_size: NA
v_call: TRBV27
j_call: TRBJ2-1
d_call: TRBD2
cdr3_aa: CASSQNSGSLNEQFF
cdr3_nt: TGTGCCAGCAGCCAAAATAGCGGGAGTCTCAATGAGCAGTTCTTC

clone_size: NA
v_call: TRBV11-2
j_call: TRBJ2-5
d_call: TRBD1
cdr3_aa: CASSQDREETQYF
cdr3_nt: TGTGCCAGCAGCCAGGACAGGGAAGAGACCCAGTACTTC

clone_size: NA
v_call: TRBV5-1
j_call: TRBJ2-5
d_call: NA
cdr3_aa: CASSSGGRETQYF
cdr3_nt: TGCGCCAGCAGCTCTGGGGGCCGGGAGACCCAGTACTTC

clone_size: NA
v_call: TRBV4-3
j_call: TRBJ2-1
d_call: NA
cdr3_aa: CASSQEPRSHNEQFF
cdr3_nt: TGCGCCAGCAGCCAAGAGCCCCGATCCCACAATGAGCAGTTCTTC

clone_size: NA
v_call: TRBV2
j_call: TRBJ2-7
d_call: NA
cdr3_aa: CASSVMDGDHEQYF
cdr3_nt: TGTGCCAGCAGTGTCATGGACGGGGACCACGAGCAGTACTTC

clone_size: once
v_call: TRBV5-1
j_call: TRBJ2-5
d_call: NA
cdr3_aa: CASSLGTGWGQETQYF
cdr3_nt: TGCGCCAGCAGCTTGGGAACAGGGTGGGGGCAAGAGACCCAGTACTTC

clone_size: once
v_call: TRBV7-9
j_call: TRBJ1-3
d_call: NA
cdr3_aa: CASSLGAVFSGNTIYF
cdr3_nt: TGTGCCAGCAGCTTAGGCGCTGTCTTCTCTGGAAACACCATATATTTT

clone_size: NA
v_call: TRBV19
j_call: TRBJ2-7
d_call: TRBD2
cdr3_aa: CASSTLRLAGNEQYF
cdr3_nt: TGTGCCAGTAGTACCCTTCGACTAGCGGGAAATGAGCAGTACTTC

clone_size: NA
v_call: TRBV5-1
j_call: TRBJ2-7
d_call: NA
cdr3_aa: CASSLSGFDREQYF
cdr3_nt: TGCGCCAGCAGCTTGTCGGGGTTTGACAGGGAGCAGTACTTC

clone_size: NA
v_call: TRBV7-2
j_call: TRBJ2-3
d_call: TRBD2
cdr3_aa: CASSLGRLAGVPTQYF
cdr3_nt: TGTGCCAGCAGCTTAGGGAGGCTAGCGGGAGTACCTACGCAGTATTTT

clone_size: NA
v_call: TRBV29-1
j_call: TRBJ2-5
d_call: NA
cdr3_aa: CRAGDPQETQYF
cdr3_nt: TGCAGAGCAGGGGACCCACAAGAGACCCAGTACTTC

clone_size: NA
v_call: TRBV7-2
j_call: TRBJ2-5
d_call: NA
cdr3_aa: CASSFPWLGETQYF
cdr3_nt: TGTGCCAGCAGCTTCCCGTGGCTGGGGGAGACCCAGTACTTC

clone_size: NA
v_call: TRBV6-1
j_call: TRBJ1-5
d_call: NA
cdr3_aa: CASVCPEPQHF
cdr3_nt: TGTGCCAGCGTATGTCCCGAGCCCCAGCATTTT

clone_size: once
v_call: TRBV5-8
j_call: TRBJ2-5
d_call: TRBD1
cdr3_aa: CASSLFGGQGKTQYF
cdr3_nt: TGTGCCAGCAGCTTGTTCGGGGGACAGGGAAAGACCCAGTACTTC

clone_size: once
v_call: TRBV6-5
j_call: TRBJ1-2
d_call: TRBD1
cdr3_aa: CASSPRQGNGYTF
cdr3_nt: TGTGCCAGCAGCCCAAGACAGGGGAATGGCTACACCTTC

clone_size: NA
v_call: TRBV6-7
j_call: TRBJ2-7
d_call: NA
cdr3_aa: CASSYEPGPMAYEQYF
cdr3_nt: TGTGCCAGCAGTTACGAGCCGGGCCCAATGGCCTACGAGCAGTACTTC

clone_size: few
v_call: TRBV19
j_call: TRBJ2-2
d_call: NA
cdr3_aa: CASSIGYPGELFF
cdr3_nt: TGTGCCAGTAGTATCGGGTACCCCGGGGAGCTGTTTTTT

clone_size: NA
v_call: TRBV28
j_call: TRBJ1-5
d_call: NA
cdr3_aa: CASSEVRAIGQPQHF
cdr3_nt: TGTGCCAGCAGTGAAGTTCGGGCGATCGGGCAGCCCCAGCATTTT

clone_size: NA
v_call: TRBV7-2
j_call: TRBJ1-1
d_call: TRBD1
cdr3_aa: CASSLDRGFFEAFF
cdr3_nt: TGTGCCAGCAGCCTGGACAGGGGCTTCTTTGAAGCTTTCTTT

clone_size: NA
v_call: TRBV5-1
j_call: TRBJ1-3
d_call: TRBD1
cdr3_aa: CASSPGTGSGNTIYF
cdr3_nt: TGCGCCAGCAGCCCCGGGACAGGGAGTGGAAACACCATATATTTT

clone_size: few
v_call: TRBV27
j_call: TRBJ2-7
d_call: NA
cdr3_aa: CASSIDRIKEQYF
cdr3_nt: TGTGCCAGCAGTATCGACAGGATTAAAGAGCAGTACTTC

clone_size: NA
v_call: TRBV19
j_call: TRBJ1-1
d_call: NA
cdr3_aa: CASSIPGGPTREAFF
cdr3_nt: TGTGCCAGTAGTATCCCAGGCGGACCCACGAGGGAAGCTTTCTTT

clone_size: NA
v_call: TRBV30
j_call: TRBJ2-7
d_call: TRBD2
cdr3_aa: CAWSGKAGRLYEQYF
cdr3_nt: TGTGCCTGGAGTGGTAAAGCGGGACGTCTTTACGAGCAGTACTTC

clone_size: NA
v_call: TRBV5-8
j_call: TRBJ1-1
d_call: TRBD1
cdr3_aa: CASSLVQGASEAFF
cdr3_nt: TGTGCCAGCAGCTTGGTACAGGGGGCTAGTGAAGCTTTCTTT

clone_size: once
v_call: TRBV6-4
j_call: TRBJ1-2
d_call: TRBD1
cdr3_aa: CASSPYRGYGYTF
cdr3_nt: TGTGCCAGCAGCCCTTACAGGGGCTATGGCTACACCTTC

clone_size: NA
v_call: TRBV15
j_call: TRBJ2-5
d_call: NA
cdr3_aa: CATSRGGVWRETQYF
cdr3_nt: TGTGCCACCAGCAGAGGAGGGGTCTGGCGGGAGACCCAGTACTTC

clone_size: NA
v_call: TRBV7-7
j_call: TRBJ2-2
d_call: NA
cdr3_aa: CASSLGRINTGELFF
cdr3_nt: TGTGCTAGCAGCCTGGGGCGGATTAACACCGGGGAGCTGTTTTTT

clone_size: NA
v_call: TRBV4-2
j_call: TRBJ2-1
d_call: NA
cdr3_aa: CASSQGTNNEQFF
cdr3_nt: TGTGCCAGCAGCCAAGGGACTAACAATGAGCAGTTCTTC

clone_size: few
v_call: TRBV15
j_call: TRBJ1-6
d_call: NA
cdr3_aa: CATSRAVDNSPLHF
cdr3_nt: TGTGCCACCAGCAGAGCAGTCGATAATTCACCCCTCCACTTT

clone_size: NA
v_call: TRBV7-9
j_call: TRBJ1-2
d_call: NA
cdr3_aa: CASSRALGSYGYTF
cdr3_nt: TGTGCCAGCAGCCGCGCTCTGGGTTCCTATGGCTACACCTTC

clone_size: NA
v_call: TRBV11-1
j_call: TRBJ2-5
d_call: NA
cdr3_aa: CASSFRANTLGTQYF
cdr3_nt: TGTGCCAGCAGCTTCCGCGCCAACACGTTGGGGACCCAGTACTTC

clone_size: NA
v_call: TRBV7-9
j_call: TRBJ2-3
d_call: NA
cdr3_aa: CASSATREFVPDTQYF
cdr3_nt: TGTGCCAGCAGCGCTACTCGGGAGTTCGTCCCAGATACGCAGTATTTT

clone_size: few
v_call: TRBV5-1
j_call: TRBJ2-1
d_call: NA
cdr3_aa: CASSLAYGMYYNEQFF
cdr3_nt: TGCGCCAGCAGCTTGGCCTACGGGATGTACTACAATGAGCAGTTCTTC

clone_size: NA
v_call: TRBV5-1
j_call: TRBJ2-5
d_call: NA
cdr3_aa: CASSLSAAETQYF
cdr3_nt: TGCGCCAGCAGCTTGAGCGCGGCTGAGACCCAGTACTTC

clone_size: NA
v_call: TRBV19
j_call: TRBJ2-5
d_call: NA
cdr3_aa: CASSSLQQETQYF
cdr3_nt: TGTGCCAGTAGTTCCCTCCAGCAAGAGACCCAGTACTTC

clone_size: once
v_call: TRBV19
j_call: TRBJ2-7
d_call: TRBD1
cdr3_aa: CASSLRQGYYEQYF
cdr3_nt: TGTGCCAGTAGTCTTCGACAGGGGTACTACGAGCAGTACTTC

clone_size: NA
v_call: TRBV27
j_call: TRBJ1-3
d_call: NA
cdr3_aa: CASSRTAGNTIYF
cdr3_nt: TGTGCCAGCAGTAGGACAGCCGGAAACACCATATATTTT

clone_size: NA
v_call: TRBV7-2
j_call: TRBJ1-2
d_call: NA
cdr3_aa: CASSLPGQYYGYTF
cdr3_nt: TGTGCCAGCAGCTTACCCGGACAGTACTATGGCTACACCTTC

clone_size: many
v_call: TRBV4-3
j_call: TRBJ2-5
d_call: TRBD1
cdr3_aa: CASSQGQGAQETQYF
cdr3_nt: TGCGCCAGCAGCCAGGGACAGGGGGCCCAAGAGACCCAGTACTTC

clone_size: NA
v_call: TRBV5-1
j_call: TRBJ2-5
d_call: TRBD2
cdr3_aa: CASRIAGGRETQYF
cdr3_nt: TGCGCCAGCAGAATAGCGGGAGGGCGAGAGACCCAGTACTTC

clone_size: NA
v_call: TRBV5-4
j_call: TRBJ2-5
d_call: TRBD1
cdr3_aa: CASSFRTGEETQYF
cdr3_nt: TGTGCCAGCAGCTTCCGGACAGGGGAAGAGACCCAGTACTTC